The 20 T cell receptor beta chains listed next were all sequenced from one sample in a study of Tregs in tolerant kidney transplant recipients. Related graft donors supplied nonmyeloablative bone marrow transplants, and mixed chimerism was transient. Clones were sequenced by immunoSEQ multiplex PCR, and TCRdb holds only the in-frame ones, with some missing. Of about 64,000 clones listed, 80% to 90% are singletons. Here the sequenced sample was CD4+ T cells from blood (PBMCs), taken 6 months after the transplant. These receptors all stem from a human patient who received a combined kidney and bone marrow transplant. Some T cells may possibly be graft donor cells.

The V call is TRBV11-2, the J call TRBJ2-7; 11 bases map to TRBD2. CDR3 length: 15 residues. The V gene's germline CDR1 is SGHAT and CDR2 FQNNGV. The V and J ends lost 3 bases and 0 bases, in that order; junction bases with no gene match: 1. The CDR3 region has the DNA TGTGCCAGCAGCTTGCTAGCGGGGGGCTCCTACGAGCAGTACTTC. Translation gives CASSLLAGGSYEQYF.

V usage is TRBV6-5 and J usage is TRBJ2-5; 8 bases match TRBD2. CDR3 length equals 13 residues. Trimming took 6 bases from V and 7 from J; bases not matched to a gene: 7. Per germline, CDR1 MNHEY and CDR2 SVGAGI. This CDR3 is CASSSGTSWTQYF. Written as DNA, the CDR3 is TGTGCCAGCAGCTCCGGGACTAGTTGGACCCAGTACTTC.

This chain joins TRBV11-1 and TRBJ2-1; 13 bases match TRBD2. From germline, CDR1 is SGHAT and CDR2 FQDESV (reference sequence). There are 16 residues in the CDR3. V lost 5 bases to trimming and J lost 6 bases; unmatched junction nucleotides: 7. CDR3 sequence reads: CASSTRLAGGSNEQFF. The CDR3 coding sequence is TGTGCCAGCAGCACGAGACTAGCGGGAGGTTCCAATGAGCAGTTCTTC.

The chain joins TRBV7-9 to TRBJ2-1, with 8 bases aligning to TRBD2. The CDR3 sequence is 19 residues long. V lost 2 bases and J lost 1; bases outside the gene matches: 13. Germline lookup yields CDR1 SEHNR and CDR2 FQNEAQ (reference sequence). The CDR3 sequence is CASSLLWNSGKQSYNEQFF. The CDR3, as DNA: TGTGCCAGCAGCTTATTATGGAATAGCGGGAAACAGTCCTACAATGAGCAGTTCTTC. Full variable domain (outside the CDR3, taken from reference TRBV7-9 and TRBJ2-1): DTGVSQNPRHKITKRGQNVTFRCDPISEHNRLYWYRQTLGQGPEFLTYFQNEAQLEKSRLLSDRFSAERPKGSFSTLEIQRTEQGDSAMYLCASSLLWNSGKQSYNEQFFGPGTRLTVL.

This clone came up a few times. This chain connects TRBV7-2 to TRBJ1-3, with D possibly matching TRBD1 (6 bases). Germline V lookup: CDR1 SGHTA, CDR2 FQGNSA. Trimming cost V 1 base and J 2 bases, with 9 bases left between them. This CDR3 region has 15 residues. The CDR3 loop is CASSLVAGAGNTIYF. The CDR3 DNA follows: TGTGCCAGCAGCTTAGTGGCAGGGGCTGGAAACACCATATATTTT.

The CDR3 protein is CASSQGFYRTGETQYF. Written as DNA, the CDR3 is TGTGCCAGCAGCCAAGGCTTTTACAGGACCGGAGAGACCCAGTACTTC. The genes are TRBV14 and TRBJ2-5; D might be TRBD1 (5 bases). Germline lookup yields CDR1 SGHDN and CDR2 FVKESK. V gave up 1 base and J gave up 4 bases, with 16 bases separating them. The CDR3 spans 16 residues.

The chain recombines TRBV4-2 with TRBJ2-1; D possibly corresponds to TRBD2 (5 bases). The V and J ends lost 1 base and 6 bases respectively, with 13 bases between them. This CDR3 has 15 residues. Germline V CDR1 and CDR2: LGHNA, YNFKEQ. In DNA, the CDR3 is TGTGCCAGCAGCCAAGGGGGAGCGGCTGGCAATGAGCAGTTCTTC. Translation: CASSQGGAAGNEQFF.

This sequence joins TRBV18 and TRBJ2-5; 9 nucleotides agree with TRBD2. Trimming removed 0 bases from V and 2 bases from J; junction bases left unmatched: 10. The CDR3 loop spans 18 amino acids. The germline gives CDR1 KGHSH, CDR2 LQKENI. CDR3 protein: CASSPPPNEREAQETQYF. The CDR3, as DNA: TGTGCCAGCTCACCACCACCGAACGAGCGGGAGGCACAAGAGACCCAGTACTTC.

The chain joins TRBV14 to TRBJ2-2, with TRBD2 matching over 13 bases. CDR3 length equals 18 residues. V was pared by 4 bases and J by 2 bases, with 7 bases of the junction left unmatched. Germline V lookup: CDR1 SGHDN, CDR2 FVKESK. The CDR3 coding sequence is TGTGCCAGCAGCCGGGGGACTAGCGGGACCCTAAACACCGGGGAGCTGTTTTTT. Its translation: CASSRGTSGTLNTGELFF.

As DNA, the CDR3 is TGTGCCAGCAGCCCGAGTTTGGTTACCGATACGCAGTATTTT. This codes for CASSPSLVTDTQYF. The V gene is TRBV7-2, the J gene TRBJ2-3; unclear D gene. Germline CDR1 reads SGHTA; CDR2 reads FQGNSA. The ends were cut back, 5 bases at V and 6 bases at J, with 15 bases in the middle. CDR3 size: 14 residues.

The chain has TRBV7-2 and TRBJ2-5, with TRBD2 identical over 13 bases. With 5 bases clipped from V and 4 bases from J, the junction kept 10 bases outside the gene matches. CDR3 length equals 17 residues. From germline, CDR1 is SGHTA and CDR2 FQGNSA. In DNA, the CDR3 is TGTGCCAGCAGCCCCCGGGCATGGACTAGCGGGGGAGAGACCCAGTACTTC. It is translated as CASSPRAWTSGGETQYF.

Notes on this clone: Distinct nucleotide sequences in the sample also encode this CDR3. The V and J genes are TRBV2 and TRBJ2-7; 8 nucleotides match TRBD1. Per the germline V gene, CDR1 is SNHLY and CDR2 is FYNNEI. V was clipped by 4 bases and J by 4 bases; unmatched bases: 0. The CDR3 spans 12 residues. The CDR3 spells CASSGQGYEQYF. The CDR3 nucleotides are TGTGCCAGCAGTGGACAGGGGTACGAGCAGTACTTC. Combining the CDR3 with reference TRBV2 and TRBJ2-7 gives the whole variable domain EPEVTQTPSHQVTQMGQEVILRCVPISNHLYFYWYRQILGQKVEFLVSFYNNEISEKSEIFDDQFSVERPDGSNFTLKIRSTKLEDSAMYFCASSGQGYEQYFGPGTRLTVT.

The genes are TRBV11-3 and TRBJ1-3; 10 bases line up with TRBD1. The germline V gene encodes CDR1 SGHNT and CDR2 YENEEA. The junction had 9 bases not matched to a gene; V was cut back by 2 bases and J by 5 bases. The CDR3 has 17 residues. CDR3 amino acids: CASSLLRTGGNRNTIYF. For the CDR3, the DNA is TGTGCCAGCAGCTTACTCCGGACAGGGGGAAATAGAAACACCATATATTTT.

The chain links TRBV7-3 to TRBJ1-2; no reliable D call. The CDR3 loop spans 13 amino acids. Trimming cost V 3 bases and J 2 bases, with 7 bases left between them. The germline V gene encodes CDR1 SGHTA and CDR2 FQGTGA. CDR3 DNA: TGTGCCAGCAGCTTCGAGGGAAACTATGGCTACACCTTC. Translated: CASSFEGNYGYTF.

J is TRBJ2-7 and V is TRBV28; 9 bases match TRBD1. Germline CDR1 and CDR2: MDHEN and SYDVKM. The CDR3 runs to 14 residues. V lost 8 bases, J lost 2 bases, and 7 bases stayed unmatched. The CDR3 DNA reads as TGTGCCAGCGTACAGGGGGCACTCCCCTACGAGCAGTACTTC. Translated: CASVQGALPYEQYF.

This chain links TRBV6-5 with TRBJ1-2, with unresolved D. The CDR3 sequence is 13 residues long. Germline CDR1 and CDR2: MNHEY and SVGAGI. Between the trimmed V and J ends, which lost 11 bases and 8 bases, there was a span of 21 bases. CDR3 loop: CAVHPAGVGGYTF. For the CDR3, the DNA is TGTGCCGTTCACCCTGCCGGGGTAGGAGGCTACACCTTC.

This clone was detected only a few times. J is TRBJ1-2 and V is TRBV4-1; D remains ambiguous. The CDR3 covers 13 residues. Germline V lookup: CDR1 MGHRA, CDR2 YSYEKL. Trimming took off 0 bases at V and 2 bases at J, with 4 bases between the two ends. In nucleotides, the CDR3 is TGCGCCAGCAGCCAAGATCTGAACTATGGCTACACCTTC. It specifies CASSQDLNYGYTF.

The genes are TRBV7-2 and TRBJ2-1, with no clear D. Trimming took off 5 bases at V and 5 bases at J, with 13 bases between the two ends. CDR3 size: 14 residues. CDR1 and CDR2 (germline): SGHTA, FQGNSA. The CDR3 nucleotides are TGTGCCAGCAGCCCACAGATTTCCCACAATGAGCAGTTCTTC. Translated: CASSPQISHNEQFF.

J is TRBJ2-1 and V is TRBV25-1; TRBD1 matches 9 bases. The CDR3 runs to 14 residues. The junction had 9 bases not matched to a gene; V was cut back by 7 bases and J by 8 bases. Germline CDR1 is MGHDK and CDR2 is SYGVNS. The DNA for the CDR3 is TGTGCCAGCACCCTCCCCACAGGGGGCGATGAGCAGTTCTTC. Amino acids: CASTLPTGGDEQFF.

The chain couples TRBV18 to TRBJ2-5, with TRBD1 identical over 7 bases. Germline-derived CDR1 and CDR2 are KGHSH and LQKENI. This CDR3 contains 15 residues. V dropped 0 bases and J dropped 5; count of bases not matched to a gene: 6. CDR3 loop: CASSPPAGGGETQYF. Written as DNA, the CDR3 is TGTGCCAGCTCACCACCGGCAGGGGGTGGGGAGACCCAGTACTTC. Supplemented by reference TRBV18 and TRBJ2-5, the full variable domain reads NAGVMQNPRHLVRRRGQEARLRCSPMKGHSHVYWYRQLPEEGLKFMVYLQKENIIDESGMPKERFSAEFPKEGPSILRIQQVVRGDSAAYFCASSPPAGGGETQYFGPGTRLLVL.